What follows are 14 T cell receptor beta chains derived from one specimen sequenced in a study of siplizumab effects on memory and regulatory T cells. Profiling relied on immunoSEQ multiplex PCR, and the TCRdb table lists in-frame clones only, not all of them. The sample holds about 87,000 clones, about 90% seen once. The sequencing sample was made of CD4+ T cells sorted from blood. These receptors originate from a human donor in good health.

The chain combines TRBV6-5 with TRBJ1-1; D is uncertain. The germline V gene has CDR1 MNHEY and CDR2 SVGAGI. This CDR3 has 14 residues. Trimming stripped 6 bases from V and 4 bases from J, with 15 bases between. The CDR3 region has the DNA TGTGCCAGCAGAGAGGGAGGGATTCGCACTGAAGCTTTCTTT. Amino acids: CASREGGIRTEAFF.

The chain joins TRBV2 to TRBJ2-2, with 7 bases fitting TRBD1. The V segment lost 5 bases and the J segment 7 bases; nucleotides outside the gene matches: 4. Per germline, CDR1 SNHLY and CDR2 FYNNEI. The CDR3 is 13 residues long. The CDR3 reads CASSYRGDGELFF. Here the CDR3 DNA reads TGTGCCAGCAGTTACAGGGGTGACGGGGAGCTGTTTTTT.

The chain recombines TRBV15 with TRBJ1-6; D not certain. The V gene lost 4 bases and the J gene lost 5 bases, with 9 bases spanning the gap. The CDR3 runs to 14 residues. The germline V gene encodes CDR1 LNHNV and CDR2 YYDKDF (reference sequence). CDR3 sequence reads: CATSKPSDNSPLHF. The DNA of the CDR3 is TGTGCCACCAGCAAACCGTCAGATAATTCACCCCTCCACTTT.

The chain is built from TRBV6-1 and TRBJ1-1; 9 positions match TRBD1. The J segment lost 4 bases and the V segment lost 8 bases, leaving 5 bases of the junction unmatched. From germline, CDR1 is MNHNS and CDR2 SASEGT. The CDR3 runs 13 residues. The CDR3 region is CASLQGAVTEAFF. The CDR3 DNA reads TGTGCCAGCCTACAGGGGGCGGTCACTGAAGCTTTCTTT.

The chain links TRBV7-9 to TRBJ2-7; D is possibly TRBD2 (6 bases). The CDR3 has 14 residues. Between the trimmed V and J ends, which lost 4 bases and 3 bases, there was a span of 13 bases. Germline CDR1 reads SEHNR; CDR2 reads FQNEAQ (reference sequence). CDR3 nucleotides: TGTGCCAGCAGCTCCCTAGCGCCGATCTACGAGCAGTACTTC. Residues: CASSSLAPIYEQYF.

The V call is TRBV6-5, the J call TRBJ2-7; 8 bases map to TRBD1. V lost 8 bases, J lost 5 bases, and 5 bases stayed unmatched. CDR1 and CDR2 (germline): MNHEY, SVGAGI. The CDR3 has 12 residues. The CDR3 is CASRDRSDEQYF. The CDR3 DNA is TGTGCCAGCCGGGACAGGAGTGACGAGCAGTACTTC.

The chain links TRBV5-6 to TRBJ2-1; no definite D call. Trimming took 2 bases from V and 0 from J, leaving 12 bases between them. Germline assignment: CDR1 SGHDT and CDR2 YYEEEE. The CDR3 consists of 16 residues. The CDR3 loop is CASSLQQFSSYNEQFF. The CDR3 nucleotides are TGTGCCAGCAGCTTACAGCAATTCAGCTCCTACAATGAGCAGTTCTTC.

The chain carries TRBV29-1 and TRBJ2-2, with D unresolved. The V end lost 6 bases, the J end lost 2 bases, and 13 bases lay between the germline ends. Germline V CDR1 and CDR2: SQVTM, ANQGSEA. The CDR3 sequence is 14 residues long. CDR3 amino acids: CSVGANTNTGELFF. In DNA, the CDR3 is TGCAGCGTCGGCGCGAACACTAACACCGGGGAGCTGTTTTTT.

CDR3 nucleotide sequence: TGTGCCAGCTCACCACGGGACGCCCGTGGAAACACCATATATTTT. Amino acids: CASSPRDARGNTIYF. V gene TRBV18 combines with J gene TRBJ1-3; possibly TRBD1 for D (5 bases). V lost 1 base and J 3 bases, leaving 10 bases between the germline ends. This CDR3 comprises 15 residues. Germline CDR1 KGHSH, CDR2 LQKENI.

The rearrangement links TRBV4-1 to TRBJ1-5; 8 bases map to TRBD1. Per germline, CDR1 MGHRA and CDR2 YSYEKL. The J segment lost 4 bases and the V segment lost 2 bases, leaving 4 bases of the junction unmatched. This CDR3 is built from 15 residues. The CDR3 sequence is CASSQNRGMNQPQHF. CDR3 in DNA: TGCGCCAGCAGCCAAAACAGGGGGATGAATCAGCCCCAGCATTTT.

The table lists this clone with a count of one. The chain links TRBV7-3 to TRBJ1-2; tentatively, D is TRBD1 (5 bases). Trimming cost V 2 bases and J 13 bases, with 26 bases left between them. Germline CDR1 SGHTA, CDR2 FQGTGA. The CDR3 has 16 residues. CDR3 bases: TGTGCCAGCAGCTTAGCCCCAATCCGGGACTTCCAGGCGGTCACCTTC. Translation: CASSLAPIRDFQAVTF.

The chain has TRBV7-2 and TRBJ1-5, with TRBD1 matching over 7 bases. The germline V gene encodes CDR1 SGHTA and CDR2 FQGNSA. The CDR3 totals 15 residues. V dropped 5 bases and J dropped 5; count of bases not matched to a gene: 9. CDR3 sequence reads: CASSPGRDSYQPQHF. The CDR3 DNA is TGTGCCAGCAGCCCAGGTAGGGACAGTTATCAGCCCCAGCATTTT.

The rearrangement joins TRBV28 to TRBJ2-2; 9 positions agree with TRBD2. The CDR3 consists of 15 residues. V lost 8 bases, J lost 8 bases, and 12 bases stayed unmatched. Germline loops: CDR1 MDHEN, CDR2 SYDVKM. CDR3: CASRFRREGRGELFF. The CDR3 nucleotides are TGTGCCAGCCGATTTCGGCGGGAGGGCCGTGGGGAGCTGTTTTTT.

About this clone: The junction departs from the called germline gene at one end, perhaps through a read error. The chain carries TRBV15 and TRBJ1-1; 7 nucleotides line up with TRBD1. Germline loops: CDR1 LNHNV, CDR2 YYDKDF (reference sequence). CDR3 length: 14 residues. In nucleotides, the CDR3 is TGTGCCACCAGCAGAGACAGGGGGAACCCTGAAGCTTTCTTT. Protein sequence: CATSRDRGNPEAFF.